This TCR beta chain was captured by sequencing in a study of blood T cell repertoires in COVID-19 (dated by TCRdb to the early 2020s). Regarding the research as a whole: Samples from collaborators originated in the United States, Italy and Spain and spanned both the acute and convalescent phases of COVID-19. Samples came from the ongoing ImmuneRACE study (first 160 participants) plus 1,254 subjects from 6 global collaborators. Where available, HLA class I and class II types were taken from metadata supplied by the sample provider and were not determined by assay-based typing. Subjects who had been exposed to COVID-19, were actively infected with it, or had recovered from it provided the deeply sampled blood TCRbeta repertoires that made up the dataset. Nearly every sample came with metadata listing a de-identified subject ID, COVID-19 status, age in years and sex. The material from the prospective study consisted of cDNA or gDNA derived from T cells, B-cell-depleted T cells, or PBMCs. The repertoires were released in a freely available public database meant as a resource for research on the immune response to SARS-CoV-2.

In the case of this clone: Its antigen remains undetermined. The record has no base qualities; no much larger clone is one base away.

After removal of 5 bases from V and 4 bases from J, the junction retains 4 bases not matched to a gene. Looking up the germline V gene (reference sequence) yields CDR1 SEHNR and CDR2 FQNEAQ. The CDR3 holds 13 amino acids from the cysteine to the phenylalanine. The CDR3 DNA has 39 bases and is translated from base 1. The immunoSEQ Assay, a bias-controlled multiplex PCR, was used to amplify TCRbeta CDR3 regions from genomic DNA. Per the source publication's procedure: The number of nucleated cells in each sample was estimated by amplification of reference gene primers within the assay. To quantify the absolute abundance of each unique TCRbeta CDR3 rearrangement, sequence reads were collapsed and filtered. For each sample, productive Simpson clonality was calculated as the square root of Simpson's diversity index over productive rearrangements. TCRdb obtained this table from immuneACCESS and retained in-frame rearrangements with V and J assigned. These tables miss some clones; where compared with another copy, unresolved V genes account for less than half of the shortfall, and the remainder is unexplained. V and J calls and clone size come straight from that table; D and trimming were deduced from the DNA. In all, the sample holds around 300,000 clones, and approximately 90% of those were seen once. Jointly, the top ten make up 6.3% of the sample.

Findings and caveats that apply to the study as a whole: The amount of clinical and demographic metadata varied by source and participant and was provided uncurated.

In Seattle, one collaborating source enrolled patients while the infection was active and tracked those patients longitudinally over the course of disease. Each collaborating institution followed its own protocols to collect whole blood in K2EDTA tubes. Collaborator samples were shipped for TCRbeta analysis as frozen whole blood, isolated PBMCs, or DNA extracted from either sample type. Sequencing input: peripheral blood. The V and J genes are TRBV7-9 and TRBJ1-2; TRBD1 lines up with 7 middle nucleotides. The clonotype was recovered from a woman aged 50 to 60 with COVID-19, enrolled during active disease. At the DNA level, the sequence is TGTGCCAGCAGCCCGGGACAGCCCTATGGCTACACCTTC. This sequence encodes CASSPGQPYGYTF.